This entry lists 7 T cell receptor beta chains sequenced from one sample in a study of cytomegalovirus exposure and HLA in healthy donors. PCR amplification relied on 60 Vbeta primers (plus 13 Jbeta primers). The table came from immunoSEQ multiplex PCR; TCRdb's copy has only in-frame clones and leaves some out. The data show about 180,000 clones, approximately 77% seen once. The sample taken for sequencing was PBMCs. The receptor set was obtained from a female donor in good health and CMV-seronegative.

The rearrangement links TRBV7-3 to TRBJ2-3; no reliable D call. There are 15 residues in the CDR3. Germline V gene sequence: CDR1 SGHTA, CDR2 FQGTGA. Between the trimmed V and J ends, which lost 1 base and 2 bases, there was a span of 10 bases. CDR3 sequence (DNA): TGTGCCAGCAGCTTAAACCGTGGGCTCACAGATACGCAGTATTTT. As protein: CASSLNRGLTDTQYF.

Points on this clone: This same CDR3 is encoded by further DNA sequences in the sample. This chain joins TRBV13 and TRBJ2-1; the match to TRBD1 covers 8 bases. The germline V gene has CDR1 PRHDT and CDR2 FYEKMQ (reference sequence). This CDR3 has 15 residues. Trimming removed 0 bases from V and 5 bases from J; junction bases left unmatched: 3. Here the CDR3 reads CASSLGDRADNEQFF. The CDR3 bases are TGTGCCAGCAGCTTAGGGGACAGGGCGGACAATGAGCAGTTCTTC. The full variable domain, rest sourced from reference TRBV13 and TRBJ2-1, is AAGVIQSPRHLIKEKRETATLKCYPIPRHDTVYWYQQGPGQDPQFLISFYEKMQSDKGSIPDRFSAQQFSDYHSELNMSSLELGDSALYFCASSLGDRADNEQFFGPGTRLTVL.

The CDR3 DNA follows: TGTGCCAGCAGCCGGACAGGGGATCAGCCCCAGCATTTT. Translating gives CASSRTGDQPQHF. J is TRBJ1-5 and V is TRBV28, with 9 bases that match TRBD1. The CDR3 is 13 residues long. Germline assignment: CDR1 MDHEN and CDR2 SYDVKM. Trimming at V came to 6 bases and at J to 5 bases, leaving 2 bases not matched to a gene.

The chain carries TRBV6-1 and TRBJ2-3; D possibly corresponds to TRBD2 (6 bases). The CDR3 sequence is 14 residues long. CDR1 MNHNS and CDR2 SASEGT come from the germline V gene. V lost 8 bases to trimming and J lost 6 bases, with 18 bases between them. CDR3 DNA: TGTGCCAGCCCCCCCGGGGCGGGGCAGGATACGCAGTATTTT. Amino acids: CASPPGAGQDTQYF.

The chain is built from TRBV19 and TRBJ1-4, with D unclear. Between the trimmed V and J ends, which lost 9 bases and 8 bases, there was a span of 19 bases. CDR1 is LNHDA, CDR2 SQIVND, per germline (reference sequence). The CDR3 has 14 amino acids. The CDR3 spells CASQARREGEKLFF. The CDR3 DNA reads as TGTGCCAGCCAGGCCCGTCGGGAAGGGGAAAAACTGTTTTTT.

This chain links TRBV28 with TRBJ2-4; the D gene is possibly TRBD2 (6 bases). Germline CDR1 is MDHEN and CDR2 is SYDVKM. V lost 2 bases and J 1 base, leaving 9 bases between the germline ends. The CDR3 covers 15 residues. The CDR3 DNA reads TGTGCCAGCAGTTTAAAGGAGGGGGCCAAAAACATTCAGTACTTC. Translation gives CASSLKEGAKNIQYF. Looking up the rest from reference TRBV28 and TRBJ2-4 gives the full variable domain: DVKVTQSSRYLVKRTGEKVFLECVQDMDHENMFWYRQDPGLGLRLIYFSYDVKMKEKGDIPEGYSVSREKKERFSLILESASTNQTSMYLCASSLKEGAKNIQYFGAGTRLSVL.

This CDR3 reads CASSVSRDRGGTEAFF. The CDR3 region has the DNA TGTGCCAGCAGCGTTTCCCGGGACAGGGGGGGGACTGAAGCTTTCTTT. The chain links TRBV5-4 to TRBJ1-1; 11 positions agree with TRBD1. The CDR3 consists of 16 residues. J gave up 5 bases and V 4 bases, and 10 bases lay outside the gene matches. The germline CDR1 and CDR2 sequences are SGHNT and YYREEE (reference sequence).